A selection of T cell receptor beta chains follows, all from one sample in a study of T cell responses to AZD1222 COVID-19 vaccine. The table came from immunoSEQ multiplex PCR; TCRdb's copy has only in-frame clones and leaves some out. This sample has approximately 110,000 clones; roughly 90% occur once, and the top ten carry around 4%. The sample here was peripheral blood, taken on day 0 of AZD1222 vaccination. Source of these receptors: an adult in good health. CDR3s include the opening cysteine and the closing phenylalanine or tryptophan. D genes are given only for firm matches. Part of the rows lack a size; the others show once, few, many or a class for expanded clones.

V: TRBV5-1
D: -
size: -
J: TRBJ1-2
DNA: TGCGCCAGCAGCTCCCAGGGCTCAGGGAACTATGGCTACACCTTC
CDR3: CASSSQGSGNYGYTF

V: TRBV6-5
D: -
size: -
J: TRBJ1-2
DNA: TGTGCCAGCAGCAAGGAACAGCGGAACTATGGCTACACCTTC
CDR3: CASSKEQRNYGYTF

V: TRBV6-2/TRBV6-3
D: TRBD2
size: few
J: TRBJ2-7
DNA: TGTGCCAGCAGCCCCCTTTGGCGGGGGGGCTCCTACGAGCAGTACTTC
CDR3: CASSPLWRGGSYEQYF

V: TRBV27
D: TRBD2
size: -
J: TRBJ2-1
DNA: TGTGCCGCAAGCCAGGGACTAGCGGCCCGAGCGGAGCAGTTCTTC
CDR3: CAASQGLAARAEQFF

V: TRBV24-1
D: -
size: -
J: TRBJ2-3
DNA: TGTGCCACCAGTGATTTGCAATTCGGGAGCACAGATACGCAGTATTTT
CDR3: CATSDLQFGSTDTQYF

V: TRBV11-2
D: -
size: -
J: TRBJ2-2
DNA: TGTGCCAGCGGTGGTCGATCGACCAACACCGGGGAGCTGTTTTTT
CDR3: CASGGRSTNTGELFF

V: TRBV5-1
D: -
size: -
J: TRBJ2-1
DNA: TGCGCCAGCAGCTCTTCGGACTACAATGAGCAGTTCTTC
CDR3: CASSSSDYNEQFF

V: TRBV7-9
D: -
size: -
J: TRBJ2-1
DNA: TGTGCCAGCAGCCCTCGGGGGCCGGGGAGCTCCTACAATGAGCAGTTCTTC
CDR3: CASSPRGPGSSYNEQFF

V: TRBV7-2
D: -
size: once
J: TRBJ2-3
DNA: TGTGCCAGCAGCTTGGAGCGCCCGGGGGCAGATACGCAGTATTTT
CDR3: CASSLERPGADTQYF

V: TRBV14
D: -
size: -
J: TRBJ2-7
DNA: TGTGCCAGCAGCCAAGTAGTTGGTGGCGAGCAGTACTTC
CDR3: CASSQVVGGEQYF

V: TRBV27
D: TRBD2
size: -
J: TRBJ2-3
DNA: TGTGCCAGCGCCGCCGTACTAGCGGGGAGCACAGATACGCAGTATTTT
CDR3: CASAAVLAGSTDTQYF

V: TRBV6-6
D: TRBD1
size: -
J: TRBJ1-1
DNA: TGTGCCAGCAGTACAGGGGCACGAGCTTTCTTT
CDR3: CASSTGARAFF

V: TRBV4-1
D: TRBD1
size: -
J: TRBJ2-7
DNA: TGCGCCAGCAGCCATCAAGAGGGGGCTTACGAGCAGTACTTC
CDR3: CASSHQEGAYEQYF

V: TRBV4-1
D: -
size: -
J: TRBJ2-3
DNA: TGCGCCAGCAGCCAAGAGCCAGCGGCCAGCACAGATACGCAGTATTTT
CDR3: CASSQEPAASTDTQYF

V: TRBV5-6
D: -
size: -
J: TRBJ2-3
DNA: TGTGCCAGCAGCTTGGGGACCACCGGGTTCGCAGATACGCAGTATTTT
CDR3: CASSLGTTGFADTQYF

V: TRBV3-1/TRBV3-2
D: -
size: -
J: TRBJ2-3
DNA: TGTGCCAGCGTGGCAGGGGCGGCAGATACGCAGTATTTT
CDR3: CASVAGAADTQYF